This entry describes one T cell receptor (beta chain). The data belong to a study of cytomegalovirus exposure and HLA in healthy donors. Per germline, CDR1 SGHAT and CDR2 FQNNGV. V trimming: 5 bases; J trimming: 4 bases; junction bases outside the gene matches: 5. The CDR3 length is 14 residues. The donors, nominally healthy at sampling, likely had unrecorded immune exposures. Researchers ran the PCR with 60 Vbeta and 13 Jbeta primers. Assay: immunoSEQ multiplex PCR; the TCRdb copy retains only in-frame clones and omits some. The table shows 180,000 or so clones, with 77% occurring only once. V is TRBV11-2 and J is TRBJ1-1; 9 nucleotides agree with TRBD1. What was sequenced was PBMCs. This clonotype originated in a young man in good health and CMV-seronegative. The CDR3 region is CASSLGQGPTEAFF. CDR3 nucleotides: TGTGCCAGCAGCCTGGGACAGGGTCCCACTGAAGCTTTCTTT.